The present TCR beta chain was sequenced within a study of siplizumab effects on memory and regulatory T cells. Germline trimming cut 5 bases from V and 5 bases from J; bases unmatched to any gene: 6. The CDR3 has 15 residues. Per germline, CDR1 MNHEY and CDR2 SVGAGI. Measured with immunoSEQ multiplex PCR; TCRdb has only the in-frame clones, and not every one. The sample includes some 110,000 clones, approximately 94% of them seen just once. The study, taken as a whole, reports: Of the proliferating CD4+ or CD8+ clones, roughly 75-96% lacked a naive or memory phenotype that could be assigned. Naive T cells looked more diverse than memory cells and looked like major alloresponse contributors.

This clone occurred once. Antigen: not known. The sample comprised non-Treg CD4+ T cells sorted from blood. This clonotype was sampled from a human donor in good health. The chain uses TRBV6-5 and TRBJ2-7, with 13 nucleotides matching TRBD2. The CDR3 reads CASSRGTSGTNEQYF. In DNA, the CDR3 is TGTGCCAGCAGTCGCGGGACTAGCGGGACAAACGAGCAGTACTTC.